These 29 T cell receptor beta chains were all obtained from the same sample, sequenced in a study of tumor-infiltrating lymphocytes in localized non-small cell lung cancer. Using immunoSEQ multiplex PCR, the repertoire was profiled, and TCRdb retains in-frame clones only, with some absent. This table holds around 15,000 clones, around 72% found once. What was sequenced was lung tumor tissue. Receptors originate from a human donor with non-small cell lung cancer.

This clone is deemed medium-sized. The chain uses TRBV14 and TRBJ1-1, with D unclear. CDR3 length equals 14 residues. Trimming pared 0 bases from V and 4 bases from J, leaving 9 bases between. Germline-derived CDR1 and CDR2 are SGHDN and FVKESK. The CDR3, as DNA: TGTGCCAGCAGCCAAGATCGTACACTCACTGAAGCTTTCTTT. Translating gives CASSQDRTLTEAFF.

The genes are TRBV29-1 and TRBJ2-5; 9 bases agree with TRBD1. The J segment lost 11 bases and the V segment lost 5 bases, leaving 12 bases of the junction unmatched. The CDR3 has 13 residues. Per germline, CDR1 SQVTM and CDR2 ANQGSEA. CDR3 in amino acids: CSVTGTGYLEQYF. CDR3 DNA: TGCAGCGTTACCGGGACAGGGTATTTAGAGCAGTACTTC.

This clone was picked up a small number of times. The chain uses TRBV11-3 and TRBJ2-3; unclear D gene. CDR3 length: 18 amino acids. CDR1 and CDR2 from the germline V gene are SGHNT and YENEEA. V was pared by 3 bases and J by 2 bases, with 21 bases between. This chain's CDR3 is CASSFPLRASIYTDTQYF. CDR3 DNA sequence: TGTGCCAGCAGCTTTCCCCTTCGGGCGTCCATTTACACAGATACGCAGTATTTT.

The chain combines TRBV30 with TRBJ1-2, with TRBD1 matching 8 bases. J gave up 4 bases and V 3 bases, and 13 bases lay outside the gene matches. The CDR3 has 16 amino acids. Germline-derived CDR1 and CDR2 are GTSNPN and SVGIG (reference sequence). DNA of the CDR3: TGTGCCTGGAGGGAAATTGGGACAGGTCCGGCCTATGGCTACACCTTC. Amino acids: CAWREIGTGPAYGYTF.

This rearrangement joins TRBV25-1 to TRBJ1-1; D gene unclear. This CDR3 has 12 residues. V was pared by 5 bases and J by 3 bases, with 7 bases between. Germline CDR1 and CDR2: MGHDK and SYGVNS. CDR3 residues: CASSPGHTEAFF. CDR3 nucleotide sequence: TGTGCCAGCAGTCCGGGCCACACTGAAGCTTTCTTT. The full variable domain, completed using reference TRBV25-1 and TRBJ1-1, is EADIYQTPRYLVIGTGKKITLECSQTMGHDKMYWYQQDPGMELHLIHYSYGVNSTEKGDLSSESTVSRIRTEHFPLTLESARPSHTSQYLCASSPGHTEAFFGQGTRLTVV.

The V and J genes are TRBV14 and TRBJ1-1; a weak D match, TRBD1 (5 bases). Germline-derived CDR1 and CDR2 are SGHDN and FVKESK. Trimming pared 3 bases from V and 3 bases from J, leaving 17 bases between. The CDR3 sequence is 16 residues long. The CDR3 reads CASSHPRDSMDTEAFF. The CDR3 region has the DNA TGTGCCAGCAGCCATCCAAGGGACTCCATGGACACTGAAGCTTTCTTT.

The rearrangement uses TRBV20-1 and TRBJ2-3; D is undetermined. The CDR3 is 11 residues long. Trimming pared 4 bases from V and 3 bases from J, leaving 5 bases between. Germline V gene sequence: CDR1 DFQATT, CDR2 SNEGSKA (reference sequence). The CDR3 loop reads CSAKLTDTQYF. CDR3 in DNA: TGCAGTGCTAAGTTGACAGATACGCAGTATTTT.

Only a few counts were recorded for this clone. The CDR3 loop is CASSPRQGYEQYF. The DNA of the CDR3 is TGTGCCAGCAGTCCACGGCAGGGCTACGAGCAGTACTTC. The chain joins TRBV6-5 to TRBJ2-7; weak D call: TRBD1 (5 bases). The CDR3 loop spans 13 amino acids. The germline V gene encodes CDR1 MNHEY and CDR2 SVGAGI. Trimming pared 5 bases from V and 3 bases from J, leaving 11 bases between.

This clone has just one count. The chain has TRBV28 and TRBJ1-4, with TRBD1 as a possible D gene (6 bases). Germline V gene data show CDR1 as MDHEN and CDR2 as SYDVKM. This CDR3 contains 14 residues. Trimming pared 6 bases from V and 4 bases from J, leaving 12 bases between. The CDR3 protein is CASRVQGNNEKLFF. CDR3 sequence (DNA): TGTGCCAGCAGAGTCCAGGGGAATAATGAAAAACTGTTTTTT.

The gene calls are TRBV11-2 and TRBJ2-7; TRBD1 is a possible D gene (6 bases). The CDR3 is 14 residues long. Germline CDR1 is SGHAT and CDR2 is FQNNGV. V dropped 5 bases and J dropped 1 base, with 12 bases sitting between them. CDR3 residues: CASSTAGTSYEQYF. The CDR3 coding sequence is TGTGCCAGCAGCACCGCCGGGACATCCTACGAGCAGTACTTC.

The J gene is TRBJ1-6, the V gene TRBV14; D ambiguous. The CDR3 length is 14 residues. Germline loops: CDR1 SGHDN, CDR2 FVKESK. Trimming cost V 1 base and J 1 base, with 2 bases left between them. CDR3 sequence reads: CASSQVSYNSPLHF. CDR3 nucleotides: TGTGCCAGCAGCCAAGTATCCTATAATTCACCCCTCCACTTT.

The chain has TRBV7-2 and TRBJ2-5; 7 nucleotides line up with TRBD2. Germline assignment: CDR1 SGHTA and CDR2 FQGNSA. V shed 1 base and J 4 bases; nucleotides not matched to a gene: 6. The CDR3 consists of 15 residues. The CDR3 is CASSLVWGGGETQYF. In DNA form, the CDR3 reads TGTGCCAGCAGCTTAGTATGGGGCGGGGGAGAGACCCAGTACTTC. Drawing the rest from reference TRBV7-2 and TRBJ2-5, the complete variable domain is GAGVSQSPSNKVTEKGKDVELRCDPISGHTALYWYRQSLGQGLEFLIYFQGNSAPDKSGLPSDRFSAERTGGSVSTLTIQRTQQEDSAVYLCASSLVWGGGETQYFGPGTRLLVL.

This clone occurred a few times. This chain joins TRBV7-8 and TRBJ2-5; unclear D gene. Germline assignment: CDR1 SGHVS and CDR2 FQNEAQ. Between the trimmed V and J ends, which lost 5 bases and 2 bases, there was a span of 9 bases. The length of the CDR3 is 13 residues. CDR3 region: CASSRRPQETQYF. In DNA, the CDR3 is TGTGCCAGCAGCCGACGCCCACAAGAGACCCAGTACTTC.

The rearrangement joins TRBV6-6 to TRBJ2-3; TRBD2 aligns across 14 bases. CDR3 size: 15 residues. The V and J ends lost 6 bases and 3 bases, in that order; junction bases with no gene match: 2. Per the germline V gene, CDR1 is MNHNY and CDR2 is SVGAGI (reference sequence). The CDR3 is CASRRLAGGTDTQYF. The CDR3 coding sequence is TGTGCCAGCAGGCGACTAGCGGGAGGGACAGATACGCAGTATTTT.

This rearrangement joins TRBV5-6 to TRBJ1-2; perhaps TRBD1 as D (6 bases). In germline, CDR1 is SGHDT, CDR2 YYEEEE. The CDR3 consists of 14 residues. V gave up 2 bases and J gave up 7 bases, with 15 bases separating them. Written as DNA, the CDR3 is TGTGCCAGCAGCTTATTCAGGGGATATTCTGGCTACACCTTC. It codes for CASSLFRGYSGYTF.

The chain joins TRBV6-6 to TRBJ1-3, with unresolved D. V shed 5 bases and J shed 0 bases, with 8 bases lying between them. The germline CDR1 and CDR2 sequences are MNHNY and SVGAGI (reference sequence). This CDR3 has 14 amino acids. CDR3 amino acids: CASSQGFSGNTIYF. In nucleotides, the CDR3 is TGTGCCAGCAGTCAAGGATTCTCTGGAAACACCATATATTTT.

This clone was seen once. Here the CDR3 DNA reads TGTGCCAGCAGCTCCCAGGGGGCGGGATACGAGCAGTACTTC. This translates into CASSSQGAGYEQYF. The gene calls are TRBV5-6 and TRBJ2-7, with 8 bases fitting TRBD1. Germline V gene data show CDR1 as SGHDT and CDR2 as YYEEEE. This CDR3 spans 14 amino acids. Unmatched junction bases numbered 6, after V lost 3 bases and J lost 4 bases.

The V call is TRBV7-2, the J call TRBJ1-4, with D possibly being TRBD1 (5 bases). Germline V gene sequence: CDR1 SGHTA, CDR2 FQGNSA. V lost 4 bases, J lost 7 bases, and 13 bases lay in between. The CDR3 has 14 amino acids. CDR3 DNA sequence: TGTGCCAGCAGCTCCGGTCGAACAGGTGAAAAACTGTTTTTT. Translating gives CASSSGRTGEKLFF.

The rearrangement links TRBV18 to TRBJ2-2; D gene ambiguous. V was pared by 2 bases and J by 3 bases, with 4 bases between. This CDR3 has 13 amino acids. CDR1 is KGHSH and CDR2 is LQKENI in the germline V gene. The CDR3 DNA reads TGTGCCAGCTCACCAGGAGACACCGGGGAGCTGTTTTTT. Amino acids: CASSPGDTGELFF.

The J gene is TRBJ2-3, the V gene TRBV7-8; possible D gene TRBD2, 5 bases. Trimming removed 5 bases from V and 4 bases from J, with 13 bases in between. Germline values: CDR1 SGHVS, CDR2 FQNEAQ. This CDR3 has 14 amino acids. The chain's CDR3 is CASSRGGGADTQYF. The DNA of the CDR3 is TGTGCCAGCAGCAGAGGAGGCGGTGCAGATACGCAGTATTTT.

On this clone: This CDR3 is also generated by other DNA sequences in the sample. V usage is TRBV5-1 and J usage is TRBJ2-5; no reliable D call. This CDR3 comprises 13 residues. The V gene lost 0 bases and the J gene lost 4 bases, with 7 bases spanning the gap. Per the germline V gene, CDR1 is SGHRS and CDR2 is YFSETQ. As DNA, the CDR3 is TGCGCCAGCAGCTTGGCCGGTGGAGAGACCCAGTACTTC. It translates to CASSLAGGETQYF.

This sequence joins TRBV13 and TRBJ1-1; TRBD1 is a possible D gene (5 bases). Germline values: CDR1 PRHDT, CDR2 FYEKMQ (reference sequence). The CDR3 has 15 amino acids. The V and J ends lost 0 bases and 2 bases respectively, with 10 bases between them. CDR3 sequence: CASSLGGRLNTEAFF. CDR3 nucleotide sequence: TGTGCCAGCAGCTTAGGGGGACGGTTAAACACTGAAGCTTTCTTT. Using reference TRBV13 and TRBJ1-1 for the parts outside the CDR3, the full variable domain is AAGVIQSPRHLIKEKRETATLKCYPIPRHDTVYWYQQGPGQDPQFLISFYEKMQSDKGSIPDRFSAQQFSDYHSELNMSSLELGDSALYFCASSLGGRLNTEAFFGQGTRLTVV.

The chain recombines TRBV5-1 with TRBJ1-2, with D uncertain. V lost 1 base to trimming and J lost 4 bases, with 8 bases between them. Germline CDR1 SGHRS, CDR2 YFSETQ. CDR3 length equals 13 residues. The CDR3, as DNA: TGCGCCAGCAGCTTGACCCAGGTCTATGGCTACACCTTC. As protein: CASSLTQVYGYTF.

This CDR3 reads CASHPLAGAQETQYF. CDR3 sequence (DNA): TGCGCCAGCCACCCCTTAGCGGGGGCCCAAGAGACCCAGTACTTC. The chain carries TRBV5-1 and TRBJ2-5; 9 nucleotides match TRBD2. Germline-derived CDR1 and CDR2 are SGHRS and YFSETQ. V trimming: 7 bases; J trimming: 1 base; junction bases outside the gene matches: 8. The CDR3 has 15 amino acids.

This rearrangement joins TRBV20-1 to TRBJ2-7; D possibly uses TRBD1 or TRBD2 (5 bases each). Per germline, CDR1 DFQATT and CDR2 SNEGSKA (reference sequence). The CDR3 contains 11 residues. Here the CDR3 reads CRGDLLYEQYF. CDR3 in DNA: TGCAGGGGGGACCTCCTCTACGAGCAGTACTTC.

This clone occurred a few times. The CDR3 reads CASSLESPWDGGTDTQYF. The CDR3 coding sequence is TGTGCCAGCAGCTTAGAATCTCCCTGGGACGGCGGTACAGATACGCAGTATTTT. The rearrangement joins TRBV7-6 to TRBJ2-3; D may be TRBD1 or TRBD2 (5 bases each). Germline V gene data show CDR1 as SGHVS and CDR2 as FNYEAQ. The V and J ends lost 1 base and 3 bases respectively, with 20 bases between them. This CDR3 contains 18 residues.

The chain couples TRBV7-9 to TRBJ2-7, with 9 bases aligning to TRBD1. CDR1 is SEHNR and CDR2 is FQNEAQ in the germline V gene (reference sequence). V was clipped by 0 bases and J by 0 bases; unmatched bases: 3. CDR3 length equals 16 residues. Written as DNA, the CDR3 is TGTGCCAGCAGCTTAGCGAGGACAGGGGTCTCCTACGAGCAGTACTTC. This gives the protein CASSLARTGVSYEQYF.

This clone was observed a few times. The rearrangement joins TRBV5-6 to TRBJ1-1, with unresolved D. Germline CDR1 reads SGHDT; CDR2 reads YYEEEE. The CDR3 loop spans 13 amino acids. Trimming cost V 4 bases and J 5 bases, with 12 bases left between them. The CDR3 nucleotides read TGTGCCAGCAGCCTCGGTACGAGTACTGAAGCTTTCTTT. This encodes CASSLGTSTEAFF.

V and J are TRBV7-2 and TRBJ2-1; 8 bases match TRBD2. V shed 5 bases and J 8 bases; nucleotides not matched to a gene: 14. CDR3 length equals 16 residues. CDR1 SGHTA and CDR2 FQGNSA come from the germline V gene. The CDR3: CASSRPPGGGRDEQFF. As DNA, the CDR3 is TGTGCCAGCAGCCGCCCGCCGGGGGGGGGTAGGGATGAGCAGTTCTTC.